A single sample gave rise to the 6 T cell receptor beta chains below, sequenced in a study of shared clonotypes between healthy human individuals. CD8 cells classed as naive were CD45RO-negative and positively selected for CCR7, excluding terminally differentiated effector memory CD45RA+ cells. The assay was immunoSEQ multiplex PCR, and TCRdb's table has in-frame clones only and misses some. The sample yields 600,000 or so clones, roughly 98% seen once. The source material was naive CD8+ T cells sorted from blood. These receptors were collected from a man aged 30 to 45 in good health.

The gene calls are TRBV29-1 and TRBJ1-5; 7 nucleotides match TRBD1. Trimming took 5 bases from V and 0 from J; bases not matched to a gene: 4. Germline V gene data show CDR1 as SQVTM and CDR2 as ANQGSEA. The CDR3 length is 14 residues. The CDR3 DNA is TGCAGCGTTCAGACAGGGTCTAGCAATCAGCCCCAGCATTTT. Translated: CSVQTGSSNQPQHF.

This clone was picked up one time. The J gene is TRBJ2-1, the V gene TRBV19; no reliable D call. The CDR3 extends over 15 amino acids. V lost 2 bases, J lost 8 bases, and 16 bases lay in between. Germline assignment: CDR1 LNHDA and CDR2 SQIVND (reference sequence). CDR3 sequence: CASSISFRAVDEQFF. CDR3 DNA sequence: TGTGCCAGTAGTATAAGTTTCCGGGCGGTTGATGAGCAGTTCTTC.

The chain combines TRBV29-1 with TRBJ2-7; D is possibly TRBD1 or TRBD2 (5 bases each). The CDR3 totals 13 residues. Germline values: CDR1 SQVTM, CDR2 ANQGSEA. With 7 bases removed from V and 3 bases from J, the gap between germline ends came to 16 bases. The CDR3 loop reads CSADAGTGYEQYF. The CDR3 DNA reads TGCAGCGCTGACGCCGGGACCGGCTACGAGCAGTACTTC.

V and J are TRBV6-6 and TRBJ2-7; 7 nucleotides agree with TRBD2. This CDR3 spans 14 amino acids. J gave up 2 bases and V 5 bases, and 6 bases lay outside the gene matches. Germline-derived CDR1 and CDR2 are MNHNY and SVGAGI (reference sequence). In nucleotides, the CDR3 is TGTGCCAGCAGTACGGGCGGGAGTCCCTACGAGCAGTACTTC. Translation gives CASSTGGSPYEQYF.

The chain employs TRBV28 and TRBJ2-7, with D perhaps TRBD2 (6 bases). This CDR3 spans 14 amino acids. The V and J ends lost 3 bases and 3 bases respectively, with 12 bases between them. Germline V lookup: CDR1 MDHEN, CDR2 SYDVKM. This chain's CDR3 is CASSLAGRFYEQYF. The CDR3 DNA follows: TGTGCCAGCAGTTTGGCAGGGAGGTTCTACGAGCAGTACTTC.

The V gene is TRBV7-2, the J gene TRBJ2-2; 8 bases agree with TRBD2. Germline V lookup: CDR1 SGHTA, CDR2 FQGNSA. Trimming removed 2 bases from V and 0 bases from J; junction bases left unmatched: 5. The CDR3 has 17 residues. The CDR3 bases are TGTGCCAGCAGCTTACCGGGACTAGACGCGAACACCGGGGAGCTGTTTTTT. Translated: CASSLPGLDANTGELFF.